One TCR beta chain is described in this entry. The antigen remains unidentified. A much larger clone is a single base away; this may be a read error. This sample is drawn from a study of post-analysis software for immune sequencing data. Carried by the TCR beta cDNA libraries were unique molecular identifiers. TCRdb re-derived calls from the PCR reads in MiXCR, one entry per CDR3 protein. Of roughly 430,000 distinct CDR3 sequences in the sample, 35% to 45% were seen once. Overall study results and limits: Controls significantly exceeded multiple sclerosis patients in normalized Chao1 diversity.

Sequencing was done on a sample of blood. The origin of this receptor is a girl aged 2-9 years with multiple sclerosis.

The DNA for the CDR3 is TGTGCCAGCAGCTCCGGGACTAGCGGGGCGGGCTCCAATGAGCAGTACTTC. Its protein is CASSSGTSGAGSNEQYF. The chain recombines TRBV6-1 with TRBJ2-5, with 13 bases that match TRBD2. The CDR3 contains 17 residues. Germline V gene sequence: CDR1 MNHNS, CDR2 SASEGT. V trimming: 6 bases; J trimming: 11 bases; junction bases outside the gene matches: 18.